This is a list of T cell receptor beta chains from one sample in a study of cytotoxic CD8 clonotypes in ibrutinib-treated CLL. Libraries were prepared by immunoSEQ multiplex PCR; TCRdb keeps only in-frame clonotypes and omits some of them. The table has 150,000 to 200,000 clones, around nine tenths seen once; the top ten hold approximately 2.9%. The sample in question was PBMCs, obtained at disease progression, from a patient treated with ibrutinib. The receptor set was obtained from a human donor with chronic lymphocytic leukemia. CDR3s leave out the opening cysteine and the closing phenylalanine or tryptophan.

CDR3,V
ASSFRLAGGPGNEQF,TRBV27
ASSFRTGGFYEQY,TRBV7-2
ASSSPRVGPPYNEQF,TRBV7-9
ASSPGVRDTGELF,TRBV7-3
SVDSEGRGDGELF,TRBV29-1
ASSAIPGLGYTGELF,TRBV9
ASSLIGGSGSNYGYT,TRBV7-9
ASSKQGGTEAF,TRBV19
ASLPQTGTQETQY,TRBV7-2
ASSFAGIDYGYT,TRBV27
ASSFQLLSYEQY,TRBV5-8
AWSVVSHEQF,TRBV30
ASSKRDQDGGGYT,TRBV19
ATKARGAGNTIY,TRBV28
ASRKGQNTEAF,TRBV5-6
ASSSLESDTQY,TRBV5-1
ASSHAGTGGNGYT,TRBV4-2
ASRGGLAADTQY,TRBV2
ATGLAGYNYEQY,TRBV6-6
ASSLGQGGMGNQPQH,TRBV7-9
ASKGQGEYNEQF,TRBV19
ASTTTLNQPQH,TRBV19
ASSPPGGFHEQF,TRBV7-3
ASSTMGGTEAF,TRBV7-9
ASSRDRDQPQH,TRBV4-1
ASSSQIGTTNTGELF,TRBV11-3
SVTGVTYEQY,TRBV29-1
ASSPHSPEGSGYT,TRBV27
ATSSIATGSSYEQY,TRBV15
ASGLSKSYGYT,TRBV7-8
ASSSGSPGPEAF,TRBV27
AISKWTSVVETQY,TRBV10-3
ASSLWGTGSTDTQY,TRBV5-8
ASSLSGNTQY,TRBV5-1
ASSFLEREFYEQY,TRBV28
ASSSEAGANTGELF,TRBV7-9
ASSLGGDYGYT,TRBV7-3
ASSIVSPVGDTIY,TRBV19
ASSLTAGLGPAGEQY,TRBV7-9
ASSYSRQGAGEQY,TRBV6-6
ASSPAGVGALGQY,TRBV7-9